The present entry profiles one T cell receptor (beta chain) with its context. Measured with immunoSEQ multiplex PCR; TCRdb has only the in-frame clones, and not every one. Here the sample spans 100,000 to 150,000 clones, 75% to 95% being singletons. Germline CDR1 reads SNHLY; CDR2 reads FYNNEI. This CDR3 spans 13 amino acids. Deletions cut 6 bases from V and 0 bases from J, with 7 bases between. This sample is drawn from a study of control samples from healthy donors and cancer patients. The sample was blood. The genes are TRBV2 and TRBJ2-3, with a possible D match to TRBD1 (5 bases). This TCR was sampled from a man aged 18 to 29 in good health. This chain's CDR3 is CASRGPSTDTQYF. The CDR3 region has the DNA TGTGCCAGCAGGGGGCCTAGCACAGATACGCAGTATTTT.